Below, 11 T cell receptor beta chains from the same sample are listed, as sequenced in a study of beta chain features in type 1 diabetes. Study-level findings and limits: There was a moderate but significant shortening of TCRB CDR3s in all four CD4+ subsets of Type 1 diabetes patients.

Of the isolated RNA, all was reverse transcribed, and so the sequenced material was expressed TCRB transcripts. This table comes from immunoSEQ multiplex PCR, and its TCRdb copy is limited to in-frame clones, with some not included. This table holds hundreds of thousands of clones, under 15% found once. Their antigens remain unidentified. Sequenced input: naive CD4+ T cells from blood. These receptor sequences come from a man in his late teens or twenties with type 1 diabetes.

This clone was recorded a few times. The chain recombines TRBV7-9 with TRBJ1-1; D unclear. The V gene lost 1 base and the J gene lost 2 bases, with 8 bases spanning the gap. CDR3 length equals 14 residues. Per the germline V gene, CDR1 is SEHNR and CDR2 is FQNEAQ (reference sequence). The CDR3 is CASSLDPGNTEAFF. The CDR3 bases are TGTGCCAGCAGCTTAGATCCGGGCAACACTGAAGCTTTCTTT.

This CDR3 reads CASSFVNNEKLFF. CDR3 nucleotides: TGTGCCAGCAGTTTCGTGAATAATGAAAAACTGTTTTTT. J is TRBJ1-4 and V is TRBV27; D unresolved. Germline V gives CDR1 MNHEY, CDR2 SMNVEV (reference sequence). This CDR3 region has 13 residues. V was trimmed by 3 bases and J by 4 bases, leaving 6 bases between them.

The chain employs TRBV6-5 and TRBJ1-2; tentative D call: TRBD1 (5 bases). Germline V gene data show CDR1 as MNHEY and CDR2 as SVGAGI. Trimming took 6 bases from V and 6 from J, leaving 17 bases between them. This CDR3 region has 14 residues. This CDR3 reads CASRRTLVGDGYTF. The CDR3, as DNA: TGTGCCAGCAGGCGAACCCTGGTGGGGGATGGCTACACCTTC.

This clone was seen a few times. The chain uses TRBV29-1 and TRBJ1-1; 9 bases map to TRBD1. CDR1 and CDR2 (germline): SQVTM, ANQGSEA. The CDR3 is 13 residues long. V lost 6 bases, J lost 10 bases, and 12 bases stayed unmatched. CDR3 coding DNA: TGCAGCGTCTGGGGAACCGGACAGGGGAGAGCTTTCTTT. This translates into CSVWGTGQGRAFF.

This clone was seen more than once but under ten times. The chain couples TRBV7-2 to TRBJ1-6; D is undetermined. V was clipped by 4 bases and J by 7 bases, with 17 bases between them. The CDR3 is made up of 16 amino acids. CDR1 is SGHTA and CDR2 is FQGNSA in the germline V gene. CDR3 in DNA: TGTGCCAGCAGCTCATCTGGTGGCGGAAAGAATTCACCCCTCCACTTT. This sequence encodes CASSSSGGGKNSPLHF.

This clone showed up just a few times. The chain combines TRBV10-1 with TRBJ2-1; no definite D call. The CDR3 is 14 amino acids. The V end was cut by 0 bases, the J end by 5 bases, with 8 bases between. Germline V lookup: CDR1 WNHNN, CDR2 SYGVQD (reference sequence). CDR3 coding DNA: TGCGCCAGCAGTGAGTCGGGTACGGACAATGAGCAGTTCTTC. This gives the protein CASSESGTDNEQFF.

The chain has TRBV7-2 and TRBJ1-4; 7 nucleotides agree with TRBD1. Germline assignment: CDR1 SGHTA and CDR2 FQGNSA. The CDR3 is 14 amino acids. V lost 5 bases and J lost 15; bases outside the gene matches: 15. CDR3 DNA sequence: TGTGCCAGCAGCAGGGGGCCAGACGGAGCCGGAGTGTTTTTT. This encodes CASSRGPDGAGVFF.

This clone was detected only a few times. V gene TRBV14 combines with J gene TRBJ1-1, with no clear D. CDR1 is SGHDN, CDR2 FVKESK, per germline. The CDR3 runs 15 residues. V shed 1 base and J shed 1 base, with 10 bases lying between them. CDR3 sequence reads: CASSQGMGWNTEAFF. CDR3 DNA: TGTGCCAGCAGCCAAGGTATGGGATGGAACACTGAAGCTTTCTTT. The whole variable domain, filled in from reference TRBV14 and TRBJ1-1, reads EAGVTQFPSHSVIEKGQTVTLRCDPISGHDNLYWYRRVMGKEIKFLLHFVKESKQDESGMPNNRFLAERTGGTYSTLKVQPAELEDSGVYFCASSQGMGWNTEAFFGQGTRLTVV.

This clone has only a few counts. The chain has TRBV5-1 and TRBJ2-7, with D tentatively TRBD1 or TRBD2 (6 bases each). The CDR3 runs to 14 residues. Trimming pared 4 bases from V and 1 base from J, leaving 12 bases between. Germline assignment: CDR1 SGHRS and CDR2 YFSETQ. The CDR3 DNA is TGCGCCAGCAGCGTTCAGGGGACTTCCTACGAGCAGTACTTC. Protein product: CASSVQGTSYEQYF.

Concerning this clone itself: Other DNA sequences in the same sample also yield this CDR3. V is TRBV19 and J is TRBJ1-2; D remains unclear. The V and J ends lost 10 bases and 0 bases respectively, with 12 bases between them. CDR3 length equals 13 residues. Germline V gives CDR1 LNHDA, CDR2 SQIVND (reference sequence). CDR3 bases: TGTGCCACCCAAACGGTAGCTAACTATGGCTACACCTTC. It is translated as CATQTVANYGYTF.

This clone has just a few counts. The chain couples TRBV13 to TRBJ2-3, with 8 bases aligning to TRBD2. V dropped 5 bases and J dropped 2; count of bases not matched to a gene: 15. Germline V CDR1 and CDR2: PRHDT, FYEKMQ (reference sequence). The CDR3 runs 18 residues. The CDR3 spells CASSPSPFSGDDTDTQYF. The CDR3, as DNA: TGTGCCAGCAGCCCTTCCCCCTTTAGCGGGGACGACACAGATACGCAGTATTTT.